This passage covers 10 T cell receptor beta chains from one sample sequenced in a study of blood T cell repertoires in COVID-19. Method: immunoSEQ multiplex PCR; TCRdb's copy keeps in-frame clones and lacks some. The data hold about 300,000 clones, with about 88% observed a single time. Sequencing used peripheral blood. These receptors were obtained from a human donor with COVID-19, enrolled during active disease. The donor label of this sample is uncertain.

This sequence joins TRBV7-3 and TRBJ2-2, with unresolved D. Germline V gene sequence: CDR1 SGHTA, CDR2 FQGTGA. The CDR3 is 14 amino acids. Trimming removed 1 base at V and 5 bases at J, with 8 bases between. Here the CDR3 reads CASSLMSMTGELFF. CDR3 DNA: TGTGCCAGCAGCTTAATGAGTATGACCGGGGAGCTGTTTTTT.

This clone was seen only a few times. CDR3 amino acids: CASSYSTGDAGNTIYF. The CDR3 coding sequence is TGTGCCAGCAGTTACTCCACAGGGGATGCTGGAAACACCATATATTTT. The chain is built from TRBV6-6 and TRBJ1-3, with 7 bases fitting TRBD1. From germline, CDR1 is MNHNY and CDR2 SVGAGI (reference sequence). The CDR3 covers 16 residues. Trimming removed 0 bases from V and 2 bases from J; junction bases left unmatched: 4.

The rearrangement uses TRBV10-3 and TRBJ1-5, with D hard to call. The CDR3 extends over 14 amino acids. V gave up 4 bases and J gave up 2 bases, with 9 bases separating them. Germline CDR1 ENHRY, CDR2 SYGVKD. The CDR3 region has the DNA TGTGCCATCAGTGCGTCCCCCGGCAATCAGCCCCAGCATTTT. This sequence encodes CAISASPGNQPQHF.

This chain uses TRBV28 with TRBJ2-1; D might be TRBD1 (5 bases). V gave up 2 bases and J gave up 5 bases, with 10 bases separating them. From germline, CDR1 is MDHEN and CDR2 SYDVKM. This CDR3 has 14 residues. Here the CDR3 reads CASSLVQANNEQFF. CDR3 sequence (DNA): TGTGCCAGCAGTTTAGTACAGGCTAACAATGAGCAGTTCTTC.

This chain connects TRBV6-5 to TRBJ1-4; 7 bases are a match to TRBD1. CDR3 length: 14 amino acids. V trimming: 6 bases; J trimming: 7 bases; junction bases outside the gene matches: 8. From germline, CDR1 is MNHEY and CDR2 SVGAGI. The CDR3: CASRTDRSGEKLFF. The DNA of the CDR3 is TGTGCCAGCAGGACGGACAGGTCGGGTGAAAAACTGTTTTTT.

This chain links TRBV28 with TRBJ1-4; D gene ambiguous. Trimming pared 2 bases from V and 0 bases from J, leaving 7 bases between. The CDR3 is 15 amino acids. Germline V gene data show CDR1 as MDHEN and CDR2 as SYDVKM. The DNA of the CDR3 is TGTGCCAGCAGTTTAGAGGGTCCAACTAATGAAAAACTGTTTTTT. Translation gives CASSLEGPTNEKLFF. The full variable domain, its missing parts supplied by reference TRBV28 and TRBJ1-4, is DVKVTQSSRYLVKRTGEKVFLECVQDMDHENMFWYRQDPGLGLRLIYFSYDVKMKEKGDIPEGYSVSREKKERFSLILESASTNQTSMYLCASSLEGPTNEKLFFGSGTQLSVL.

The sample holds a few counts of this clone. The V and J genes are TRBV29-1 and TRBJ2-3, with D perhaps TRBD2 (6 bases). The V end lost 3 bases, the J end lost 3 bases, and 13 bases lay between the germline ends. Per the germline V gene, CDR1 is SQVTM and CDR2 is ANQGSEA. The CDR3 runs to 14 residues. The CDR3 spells CSVEPGVRTDTQYF. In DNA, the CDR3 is TGCAGCGTTGAGCCGGGGGTGAGGACAGATACGCAGTATTTT.

The CDR3 region has the DNA TGTGCCAGTGATCCTAGCGGGAGTCTTACAGATACGCAGTATTTT. Protein: CASDPSGSLTDTQYF. The chain is built from TRBV19 and TRBJ2-3; TRBD2 matches at 10 bases. Germline-derived CDR1 and CDR2 are LNHDA and SQIVND (reference sequence). Trimming cost V 8 bases and J 3 bases; bases outside gene matches: 8. CDR3 length: 15 amino acids.

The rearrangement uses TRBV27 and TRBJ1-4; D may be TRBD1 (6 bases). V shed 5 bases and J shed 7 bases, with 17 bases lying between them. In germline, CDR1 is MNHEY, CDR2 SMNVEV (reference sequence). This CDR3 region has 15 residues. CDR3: CASSELQGSGEKLFF. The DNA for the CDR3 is TGTGCCAGCAGTGAGTTACAGGGTTCGGGTGAAAAACTGTTTTTT.

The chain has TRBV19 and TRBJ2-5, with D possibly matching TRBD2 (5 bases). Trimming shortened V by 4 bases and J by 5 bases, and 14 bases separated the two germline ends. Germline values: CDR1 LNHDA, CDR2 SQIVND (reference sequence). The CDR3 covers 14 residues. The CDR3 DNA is TGTGCCAGTAGTACTAGCCCTACTTGGGAGACCCAGTACTTC. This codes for CASSTSPTWETQYF.